The table lists the clone carrying this T cell receptor (beta chain) with a few counts. This specimen includes other DNA sequences encoding the same CDR3. The data originate from a study of shared clonotypes between healthy human individuals. As for the study in general: Per-donor plates numbered three CD4 naive, three CD4 memory, two CD8 naive and one CD8 memory.

The germline gives CDR1 MNHEY, CDR2 SMNVEV (reference sequence). The CDR3 covers 13 residues. V lost 3 bases, J lost 2 bases, and 8 bases lay in between. Genomic DNA of each subset was evenly split across several immunoSEQ plates. This table comes from immunoSEQ multiplex PCR, and its TCRdb copy is limited to in-frame clones, with some not included. This table holds about 690,000 clones, about 90% found once. Each CD8 memory set brought CD45RO+ cells together with CCR7-negative CD45RA+ TemRA cells. The chain recombines TRBV27 with TRBJ2-7; perhaps TRBD1 as D (6 bases). Sequencing used memory CD8+ T cells from PBMCs. Subset meaning: CD45RO+ cells pooled with CCR7-negative TemRA cells. The TCR was taken from a man aged 18-30 years in good health. Some clones in this sample may be carry-over from other donors' samples. Here the CDR3 reads CASSLAGAYEQYF. The DNA for the CDR3 is TGTGCCAGCAGTTTGGCAGGGGCCTACGAGCAGTACTTC.